The 27 T cell receptor beta chains presented below share a single source sample, sequenced in a study of blood T cell repertoires in COVID-19. Profiled with immunoSEQ multiplex PCR; TCRdb holds only in-frame clones, not every one. The sample has about 480,000 clones; roughly 90% are singletons. The sample consisted of PBMCs or T cells enriched from blood (not recorded which). The receptors were sampled from a woman between 40 and 55 years old who had recovered from COVID-19.

V usage is TRBV4-3 and J usage is TRBJ2-5, with D perhaps TRBD1 (6 bases). Germline-derived CDR1 and CDR2 are LGHNA and YSLEER. The germline V and J ends were trimmed by 3 bases and 4 bases, with 18 bases remaining between them. This CDR3 has 16 residues. Here the CDR3 reads CASSHVGLRGTETQYF. The CDR3, as DNA: TGCGCCAGCAGCCATGTGGGGTTGAGGGGGACAGAGACCCAGTACTTC.

The rearrangement joins TRBV27 to TRBJ1-5; TRBD1 might be the D (5 bases). Germline assignment: CDR1 MNHEY and CDR2 SMNVEV (reference sequence). The CDR3 sequence is 16 residues long. V lost 6 bases to trimming and J lost 6 bases, with 21 bases between them. As DNA, the CDR3 is TGTGCCAGCAGCGAGGGGAGGGATTGGGGGGTTCAGCCCCAGCATTTT. It yields the protein CASSEGRDWGVQPQHF.

This chain uses TRBV19 with TRBJ1-2; D is perhaps TRBD1 (5 bases). The CDR3 consists of 14 residues. V was shortened by 2 bases and J by 6 bases, with 13 bases between the two germline ends. Per germline, CDR1 LNHDA and CDR2 SQIVND (reference sequence). The CDR3 protein is CASSITPDTHGYTF. The CDR3 DNA is TGTGCCAGTAGTATAACCCCGGACACACATGGCTACACCTTC. The full variable domain, completed using reference TRBV19 and TRBJ1-2, is DGGITQSPKYLFRKEGQNVTLSCEQNLNHDAMYWYRQDPGQGLRLIYYSQIVNDFQKGDIAEGYSVSREKKESFPLTVTSAQKNPTAFYLCASSITPDTHGYTFGSGTRLTVV.

The chain recombines TRBV18 with TRBJ2-4; 9 bases match TRBD1. This CDR3 region has 15 residues. Trimming removed 3 bases from V and 6 bases from J; junction bases left unmatched: 6. CDR1 is KGHSH and CDR2 is LQKENI in the germline V gene. DNA for the CDR3: TGTGCCAGCTCACCGGGGACAGGGTTGGGAAACATTCAGTACTTC. This codes for CASSPGTGLGNIQYF.

This clone has a single count. This chain uses TRBV25-1 with TRBJ2-2, with a weak D call TRBD2 (6 bases). The CDR3 runs to 18 residues. Deletions cut 2 bases from V and 6 bases from J, with 22 bases between. Germline V gene lookup returns CDR1 MGHDK and CDR2 SYGVNS. CDR3 in DNA: TGTGCCAGCAGTGAAGGGGGTAGCGGACTCCTGGGGGCCGGGGAGCTGTTTTTT. Amino acids: CASSEGGSGLLGAGELFF. Together with reference TRBV25-1 and TRBJ2-2, the CDR3 gives the full variable domain: EADIYQTPRYLVIGTGKKITLECSQTMGHDKMYWYQQDPGMELHLIHYSYGVNSTEKGDLSSESTVSRIRTEHFPLTLESARPSHTSQYLCASSEGGSGLLGAGELFFGEGSRLTVL.

J is TRBJ2-1 and V is TRBV29-1; D not certain. Germline lookup yields CDR1 SQVTM and CDR2 ANQGSEA. Trimming took off 4 bases at V and 0 bases at J, with 10 bases between the two ends. This CDR3 contains 14 residues. The CDR3 region is CSVVYPSSYNEQFF. CDR3 sequence (DNA): TGCAGCGTTGTTTACCCGAGCTCCTACAATGAGCAGTTCTTC.

J is TRBJ1-5 and V is TRBV6-2 or TRBV6-3, with 7 bases lining up with TRBD1. Trimming took 2 bases from V and 2 from J; bases not matched to a gene: 12. CDR1 is MNHEY, CDR2 SVGEGT, per germline. The CDR3 is made up of 18 amino acids. The CDR3 DNA reads TGTGCCAGCAGTTACCGGAACGACAGGGCGTTCCGCAATCAGCCCCAGCATTTT. Protein product: CASSYRNDRAFRNQPQHF.

The V gene is TRBV10-1, the J gene TRBJ2-7; TRBD2 matches 8 bases. CDR1 is WNHNN, CDR2 SYGVQD, per germline (reference sequence). The CDR3 extends over 15 amino acids. Unmatched junction bases numbered 13, after V lost 6 bases and J lost 6 bases. CDR3 coding DNA: TGCGCCAGCAGCTCCTTCGGACTAGCTGGTCCCGAGCAGTACTTC. It encodes CASSSFGLAGPEQYF.

This rearrangement joins TRBV4-3 to TRBJ1-4; 8 bases fit TRBD1. V gave up 4 bases and J gave up 6 bases; unmatched junction bases: 7. Germline V gene data show CDR1 as LGHNA and CDR2 as YSLEER. This CDR3 region has 15 residues. The CDR3 spells CASSRRTGTDEKLFF. CDR3 nucleotides: TGCGCCAGCAGCCGCCGGACAGGGACAGATGAAAAACTGTTTTTT.

CDR3 loop: CASSPSGETQYF. DNA for the CDR3: TGTGCCAGCAGCCCCTCGGGTGAGACCCAGTACTTC. V usage is TRBV7-9 and J usage is TRBJ2-5; D is unclear. The CDR3 has 12 residues. CDR1 is SEHNR and CDR2 is FQNEAQ in the germline V gene (reference sequence). V was trimmed by 5 bases and J by 5 bases, leaving 9 bases between them. Supplemented by reference TRBV7-9 and TRBJ2-5, the full variable domain reads DTGVSQNPRHKITKRGQNVTFRCDPISEHNRLYWYRQTLGQGPEFLTYFQNEAQLEKSRLLSDRFSAERPKGSFSTLEIQRTEQGDSAMYLCASSPSGETQYFGPGTRLLVL.

The gene calls are TRBV5-1 and TRBJ2-7; 7 bases agree with TRBD1. The CDR3 is 14 amino acids. Germline trimming cut 3 bases from V and 5 bases from J; bases unmatched to any gene: 8. Germline loops: CDR1 SGHRS, CDR2 YFSETQ. The DNA for the CDR3 is TGCGCCAGCAGCTGGTGGGACAGTTACAACGAGCAGTACTTC. Amino acids: CASSWWDSYNEQYF.

The CDR3 region is CASSPQGGVNTEAFF. The CDR3 DNA sequence: TGTGCCAGCTCACCACAGGGGGGGGTGAACACTGAAGCTTTCTTT. This chain uses TRBV18 with TRBJ1-1; weak D call: TRBD1 (6 bases). V was cut by 1 base and J by 0 bases, with 9 bases left in between. This CDR3 has 15 amino acids. Germline V gene lookup returns CDR1 KGHSH and CDR2 LQKENI.

V is TRBV4-3 and J is TRBJ2-2, with unresolved D. Germline lookup yields CDR1 LGHNA and CDR2 YSLEER. This CDR3 contains 17 residues. Trimming left V 0 bases short and J 2 bases short, with 13 bases between. The CDR3 loop reads CASSQDSSNSNTGELFF. CDR3 coding DNA: TGCGCCAGCAGCCAAGATTCGTCGAACAGTAACACCGGGGAGCTGTTTTTT.

The V gene is TRBV5-4, the J gene TRBJ1-2; D call uncertain. V dropped 6 bases and J dropped 3 bases, with 24 bases sitting between them. Germline-derived CDR1 and CDR2 are SGHNT and YYREEE (reference sequence). The CDR3 runs to 17 residues. In DNA form, the CDR3 reads TGTGCCAGCATCCCGGCGCCGCAAAGTACGGGGTACTATGGCTACACCTTC. Translation: CASIPAPQSTGYYGYTF.

V and J are TRBV3-1 (or the pseudogene TRBV3-2) and TRBJ1-1; TRBD1 aligns across 7 bases. Germline V gene data show CDR1 as LGHDT and CDR2 as YNNKEL (reference sequence). This CDR3 region has 16 residues. Trimming removed 3 bases from V and 4 bases from J; junction bases left unmatched: 11. CDR3 in amino acids: CASSQQLGQGGTEAFF. In nucleotides, the CDR3 is TGTGCCAGCAGCCAGCAACTGGGGCAGGGGGGCACTGAAGCTTTCTTT.

In DNA, the CDR3 is TGTGCCAGCAGGACAGGGATCGAGCAGTACTTC. Its protein is CASRTGIEQYF. This chain connects TRBV6-5 to TRBJ2-7; TRBD1 aligns across 7 bases. CDR1 and CDR2 from the germline V gene are MNHEY and SVGAGI. This CDR3 spans 11 amino acids. After removal of 6 bases from V and 6 bases from J, the junction contained 2 bases not matched to a gene.

The gene calls are TRBV4-3 and TRBJ2-6, with unresolved D. The V end was cut by 0 bases, the J end by 2 bases, with 5 bases between. CDR1 is LGHNA, CDR2 YSLEER, per germline. The CDR3 is made up of 15 amino acids. The CDR3 sequence: CASSQELAGANVLTF. CDR3 in DNA: TGCGCCAGCAGCCAAGAATTAGCTGGGGCCAACGTCCTGACTTTC.

The genes are TRBV18 and TRBJ1-1; 7 bases align to TRBD1. CDR1 is KGHSH, CDR2 LQKENI, per germline. CDR3 length: 13 amino acids. The trim removed 1 base at V and 8 bases at J, leaving 4 bases unmatched. The CDR3 sequence is CASSPRSQGEAFF. CDR3 nucleotides: TGTGCCAGCTCACCACGATCACAGGGGGAAGCTTTCTTT.

This rearrangement joins TRBV5-1 to TRBJ1-2, with no clear D. V was cut by 1 base and J by 2 bases, with 6 bases left in between. The germline gives CDR1 SGHRS, CDR2 YFSETQ. This CDR3 comprises 13 residues. CDR3 DNA: TGCGCCAGCAGCTTGTCCAGGAACTATGGCTACACCTTC. Amino acid sequence: CASSLSRNYGYTF.

CDR3 in amino acids: CASSSNRGDTQYF. CDR3 nucleotides: TGCGCCAGCAGTTCAAATCGCGGTGATACGCAGTATTTT. V is TRBV5-1 and J is TRBJ2-3; D remains unclear. CDR3 size: 13 residues. The germline V and J ends were trimmed by 5 bases and 6 bases, with 13 bases remaining between them. Germline CDR1 SGHRS, CDR2 YFSETQ.

V gene TRBV19 combines with J gene TRBJ1-6; 7 nucleotides align to TRBD1. Trimming cost V 5 bases and J 10 bases; bases outside gene matches: 5. This CDR3 region has 13 residues. From germline, CDR1 is LNHDA and CDR2 SQIVND (reference sequence). The CDR3 nucleotides read TGTGCCAGTAGTCCCGACAGGGTGTCACCCCTCCACTTT. It specifies CASSPDRVSPLHF.

The chain couples TRBV7-8 to TRBJ2-1; TRBD2 matches at 9 bases. In germline, CDR1 is SGHVS, CDR2 FQNEAQ. Trimming removed 5 bases from V and 2 bases from J; junction bases left unmatched: 25. The CDR3 is 22 amino acids. CDR3 nucleotide sequence: TGTGCCAGCAGCCTTCCTGACACGACCGTGCGCGGGAGGGCCCGTCCCTACAATGAGCAGTTCTTC. The encoded protein is CASSLPDTTVRGRARPYNEQFF.

The J gene is TRBJ2-1, the V gene TRBV2; 7 nucleotides match TRBD1. Losses at the gene ends were 4 bases for V and 6 bases for J; bases not matched to a gene: 3. The CDR3 runs to 13 residues. Germline-derived CDR1 and CDR2 are SNHLY and FYNNEI. The CDR3 DNA follows: TGTGCCAGCAGTGGACAGGGTAGCAATGAGCAGTTCTTC. This sequence encodes CASSGQGSNEQFF.

The chain has TRBV30 and TRBJ1-5; TRBD1 is a possible D gene (5 bases). Between the trimmed V and J ends, which lost 1 base and 1 base, there was a span of 8 bases. Germline CDR1 GTSNPN, CDR2 SVGIG (reference sequence). The CDR3 is made up of 14 amino acids. Here the CDR3 reads CAWSGGQSNQPQHF. DNA for the CDR3: TGTGCCTGGAGTGGGGGCCAGAGCAATCAGCCCCAGCATTTT.

The chain carries TRBV4-1 and TRBJ2-7, with D perhaps matching TRBD2 (5 bases). Trimming pared 4 bases from V and 7 bases from J, leaving 14 bases between. Per the germline V gene, CDR1 is MGHRA and CDR2 is YSYEKL. The CDR3 runs to 13 residues. This CDR3 is CASSLRREREQYF. The CDR3, as DNA: TGCGCCAGCAGCCTCCGACGCGAGCGGGAGCAGTACTTC.

This clone showed up just a few times. The V and J genes are TRBV11-2 and TRBJ2-7, with TRBD2 as a possible D gene (6 bases). V was cut by 5 bases and J by 0 bases, with 17 bases left in between. The CDR3 length is 16 residues. Per germline, CDR1 SGHAT and CDR2 FQNNGV. In DNA, the CDR3 is TGTGCCAGCAGCAGAGGAGGCGGGGTTCGCTCCTACGAGCAGTACTTC. This sequence encodes CASSRGGGVRSYEQYF.

V and J are TRBV6-1 and TRBJ1-1, with no clear D. Per germline, CDR1 MNHNS and CDR2 SASEGT. V was trimmed by 6 bases and J by 11 bases, leaving 13 bases between them. The CDR3 is made up of 11 amino acids. CDR3 in DNA: TGTGCCAGCAGCCGGGAGTCTGGGGCTTTCTTT. This sequence encodes CASSRESGAFF.